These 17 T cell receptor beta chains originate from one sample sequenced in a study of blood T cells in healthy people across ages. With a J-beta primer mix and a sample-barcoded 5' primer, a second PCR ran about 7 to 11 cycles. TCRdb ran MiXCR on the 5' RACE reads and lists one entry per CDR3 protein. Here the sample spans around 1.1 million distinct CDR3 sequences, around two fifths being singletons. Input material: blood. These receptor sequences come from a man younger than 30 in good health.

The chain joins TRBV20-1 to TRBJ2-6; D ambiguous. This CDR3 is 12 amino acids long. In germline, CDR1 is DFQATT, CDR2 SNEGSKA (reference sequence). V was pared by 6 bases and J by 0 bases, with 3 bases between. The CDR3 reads CSAVSGANVLTF. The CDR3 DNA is TGCAGTGCCGTCTCTGGGGCCAACGTCCTGACTTTC.

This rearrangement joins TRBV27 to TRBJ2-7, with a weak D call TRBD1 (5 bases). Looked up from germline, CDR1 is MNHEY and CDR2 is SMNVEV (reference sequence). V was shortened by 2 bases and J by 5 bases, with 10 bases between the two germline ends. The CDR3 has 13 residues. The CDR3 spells CASSLGWGNEQYF. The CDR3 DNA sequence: TGTGCCAGCAGTTTAGGATGGGGCAACGAGCAGTACTTC.

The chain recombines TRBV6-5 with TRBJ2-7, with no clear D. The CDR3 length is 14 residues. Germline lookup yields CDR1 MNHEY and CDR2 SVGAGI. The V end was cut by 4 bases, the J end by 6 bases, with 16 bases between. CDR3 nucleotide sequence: TGTGCCAGCAGTTTGGACGCCCGACGGGCCGAGCAGTACTTC. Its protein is CASSLDARRAEQYF.

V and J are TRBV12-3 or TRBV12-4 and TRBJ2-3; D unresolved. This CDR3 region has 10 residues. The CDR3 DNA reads TGTACGCACTCGAGGGATACGCAGTATTTT. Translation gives CTHSRDTQYF.

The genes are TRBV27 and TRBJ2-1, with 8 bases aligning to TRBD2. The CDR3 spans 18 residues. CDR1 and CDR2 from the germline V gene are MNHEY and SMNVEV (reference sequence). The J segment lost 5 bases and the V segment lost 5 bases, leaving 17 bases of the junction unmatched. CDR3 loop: CASSPSGGGPAGDNEQFF. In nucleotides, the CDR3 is TGTGCCAGCAGTCCCTCCGGCGGGGGGCCCGCGGGTGACAATGAGCAGTTCTTC.

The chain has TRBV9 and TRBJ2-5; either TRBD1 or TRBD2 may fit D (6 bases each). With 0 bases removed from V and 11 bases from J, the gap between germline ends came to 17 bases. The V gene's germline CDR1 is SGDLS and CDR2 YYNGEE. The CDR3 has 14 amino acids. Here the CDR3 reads CASSVDGGYNEQYF. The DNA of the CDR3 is TGTGCCAGCAGCGTAGACGGGGGCTACAATGAGCAGTACTTC. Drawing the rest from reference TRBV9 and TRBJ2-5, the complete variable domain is DSGVTQTPKHLITATGQRVTLRCSPRSGDLSVYWYQQSLDQGLQFLIQYYNGEERAKGNILERFSAQQFPDLHSELNLSSLELGDSALYFCASSVDGGYNEQYFGPGTRLLVL.

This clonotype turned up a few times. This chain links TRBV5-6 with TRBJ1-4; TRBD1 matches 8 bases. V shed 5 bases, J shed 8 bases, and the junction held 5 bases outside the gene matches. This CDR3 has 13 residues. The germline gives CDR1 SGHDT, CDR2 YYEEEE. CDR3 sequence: CASRNRGLEKLFF. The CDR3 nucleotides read TGTGCCAGCAGGAACAGGGGGTTGGAAAAACTGTTTTTT.

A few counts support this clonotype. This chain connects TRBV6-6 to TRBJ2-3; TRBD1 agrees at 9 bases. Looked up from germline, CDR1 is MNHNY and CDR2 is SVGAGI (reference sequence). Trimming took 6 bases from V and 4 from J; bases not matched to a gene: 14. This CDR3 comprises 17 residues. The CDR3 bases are TGTGCCAGCAGCACCAGCCCCGGGACAGGGTTGTCAGATACGCAGTATTTT. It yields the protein CASSTSPGTGLSDTQYF.

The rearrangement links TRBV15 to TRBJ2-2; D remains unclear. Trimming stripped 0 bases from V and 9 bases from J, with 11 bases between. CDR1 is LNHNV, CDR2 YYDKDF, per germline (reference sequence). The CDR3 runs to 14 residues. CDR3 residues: CATSRDRVGRELFF. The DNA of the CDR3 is TGTGCCACCAGCAGAGATCGAGTAGGGAGGGAGCTGTTTTTT.

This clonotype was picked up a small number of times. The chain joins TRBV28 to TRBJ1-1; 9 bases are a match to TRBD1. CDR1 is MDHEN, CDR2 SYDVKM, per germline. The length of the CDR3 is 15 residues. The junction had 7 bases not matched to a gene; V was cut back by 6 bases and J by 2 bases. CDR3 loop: CASRSRDRANTEAFF. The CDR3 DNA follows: TGTGCCAGCAGGTCCCGGGACAGGGCTAACACTGAAGCTTTCTTT.

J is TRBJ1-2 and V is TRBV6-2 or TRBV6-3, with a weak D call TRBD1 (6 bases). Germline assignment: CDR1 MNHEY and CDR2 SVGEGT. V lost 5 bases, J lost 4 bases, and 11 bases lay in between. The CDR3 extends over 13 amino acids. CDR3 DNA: TGTGCCAGCAGTGCGGACAGCCCCTATGGCTACACCTTC. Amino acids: CASSADSPYGYTF.

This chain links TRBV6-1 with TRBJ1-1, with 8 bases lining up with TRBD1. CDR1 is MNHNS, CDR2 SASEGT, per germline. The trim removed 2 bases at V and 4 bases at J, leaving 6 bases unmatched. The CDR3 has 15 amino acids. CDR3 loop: CASSELGQAGTEAFF. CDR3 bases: TGTGCCAGCAGTGAATTGGGACAGGCGGGCACTGAAGCTTTCTTT.

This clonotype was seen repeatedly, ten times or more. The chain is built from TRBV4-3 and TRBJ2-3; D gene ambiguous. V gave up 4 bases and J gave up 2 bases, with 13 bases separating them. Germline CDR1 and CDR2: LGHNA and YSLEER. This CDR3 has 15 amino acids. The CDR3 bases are TGCGCCAGCAGCCTGGTCGGCTCGAACACAGATACGCAGTATTTT. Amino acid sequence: CASSLVGSNTDTQYF.

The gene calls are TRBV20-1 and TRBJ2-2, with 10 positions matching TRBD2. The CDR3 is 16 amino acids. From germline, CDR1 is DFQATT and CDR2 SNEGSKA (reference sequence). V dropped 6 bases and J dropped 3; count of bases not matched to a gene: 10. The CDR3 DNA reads TGCAGTGCGCAGACCGGGACTAGCGCATACACCGGGGAGCTGTTTTTT. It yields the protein CSAQTGTSAYTGELFF.

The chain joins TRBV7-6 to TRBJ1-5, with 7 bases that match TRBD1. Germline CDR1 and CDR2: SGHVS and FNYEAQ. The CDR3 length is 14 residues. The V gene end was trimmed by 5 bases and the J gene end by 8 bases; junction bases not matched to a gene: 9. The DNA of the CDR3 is TGTGCCAGCAGCCCAGTCCCAGGGGGGAAGCCCCAGCATTTT. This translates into CASSPVPGGKPQHF.

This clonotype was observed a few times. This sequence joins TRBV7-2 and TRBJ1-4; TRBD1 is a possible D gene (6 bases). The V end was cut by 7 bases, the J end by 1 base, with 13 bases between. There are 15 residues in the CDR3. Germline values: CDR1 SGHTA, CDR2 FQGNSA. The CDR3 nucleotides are TGTGCCAGCACCACGGAGACAGGAACTAATGAAAAACTGTTTTTT. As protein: CASTTETGTNEKLFF.

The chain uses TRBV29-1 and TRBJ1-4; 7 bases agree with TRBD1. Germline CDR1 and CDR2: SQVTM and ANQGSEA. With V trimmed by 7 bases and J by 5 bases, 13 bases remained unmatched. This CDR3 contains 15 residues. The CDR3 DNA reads TGCAGCGCTGGAGCGACAGGGACTTTGAATGAAAAACTGTTTTTT. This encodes CSAGATGTLNEKLFF. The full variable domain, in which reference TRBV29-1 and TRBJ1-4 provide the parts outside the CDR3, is SAVISQKPSRDICQRGTSLTIQCQVDSQVTMMFWYRQQPGQSLTLIATANQGSEATYESGFVIDKFPISRPNLTFSTLTVSNMSPEDSSIYLCSAGATGTLNEKLFFGSGTQLSVL.